This T cell receptor (beta chain) was found in a study of cytomegalovirus exposure and HLA in healthy donors. Study-level findings and limits: Cytomegalovirus association was assigned to about 150 TCR beta chains. In a later analysis, a missense DCLRE1C variant was linked to TCR beta V- and J-gene trimming. TCR sequences were mostly rare, though some public TCRs occurred in many donors. Presence/absence analyses supposed approximately even sequencing depth among donors.

V lost 1 base and J lost 0, with 4 bases in between. The CDR3 has 13 amino acids. Per germline, CDR1 SGHRS and CDR2 YFSETQ. With regard to this clone: Antigen: not known. The sample holds other DNA sequences that translate to the same CDR3.

Primers included in the PCR were 60 Vbeta and 13 Jbeta primers. Libraries were prepared by immunoSEQ multiplex PCR; TCRdb keeps only in-frame clonotypes and omits some of them. The sample shows roughly 68,000 clones, 65% to 70% of them seen only once. The genes are TRBV5-1 and TRBJ1-1; no clear D. The receptor's source is a man aged 40-49 years in good health and CMV-seropositive. Sequencing was done on a sample of PBMCs. CDR3 loop: CASSLLVNTEAFF. DNA for the CDR3: TGCGCCAGCAGCTTGCTAGTGAACACTGAAGCTTTCTTT.